This TCR beta chain was obtained from a study of OX40 agonist ivuxolimab in advanced cancers. Across the study: An anti-OX40 (CD134) antibody with agonistic activity, ivuxolimab, was administered to patients.

Only in-frame clones appear in the TCRdb table, and some are missing; sequencing was by immunoSEQ multiplex PCR. The sample has over 55,000 clones, roughly 90% seen once; the top ten hold 2% to 2.5%. Whole-study findings and limits: Expanded clones belonging to CD8+ T cells outnumbered, on average, those of CD4+.

Systemic immunosuppression or a history of autoimmune disease excluded patients. CDR1 and CDR2 from the germline V gene are SGHKS and YYEKEE (reference sequence). CDR3 length: 13 amino acids. V lost 0 bases and J lost 3, with 7 bases in between. With regard to this clone: Its antigen is unidentified.

The chain carries TRBV5-5 and TRBJ2-7, with D perhaps TRBD2 (5 bases). This TCR was recovered from an adult with an advanced solid tumor such as melanoma, head and neck, liver or kidney cancer. The sample was CD4+ or CD8+ T cells sorted from blood, taken in a trial of the OX40 agonist ivuxolimab. In nucleotides, the CDR3 is TGTGCCAGCAGCTTGGACCGGGACTACGAGCAGTACTTC. It specifies CASSLDRDYEQYF.